The 21 T cell receptor beta chains listed next were all sequenced from one sample in a study of spatial heterogeneity in lung cancer (dated by TCRdb to the late 2010s). The sample's time point label, in plain terms: blood at routine non-recurrence follow-up after resection. Receptor amplification or capture employed 5' RACE. TCRdb lists the instrument as NextSeq 500. TCRdb redid the processing of the public reads, applying fastp at Q25 and MiXCR, and retained in-frame beta chains. Records with the same CDR3 protein are collapsed into one entry carrying the most frequent genes and DNA. Across this sample there are 40,000 to 45,000 distinct CDR3 sequences, with about 23% seen only once. Less than 9% of the sample goes to the ten largest clones. Material: PBMCs, obtained at follow-up. Receptors originate from a female donor with early-stage non-small cell lung cancer.

In this sample, this clonotype turned up a few times. This chain joins TRBV29-1 and TRBJ1-4; no definite D call. Germline-derived CDR1 and CDR2 are SQVTM and ANQGSEA. V lost 4 bases and J 3 bases, leaving 9 bases between the germline ends. The CDR3 sequence is 13 residues long. As DNA, the CDR3 is TGCAGCGTTGCGGGCAGCTCTAATGAAAAACTGTTTTTT. The encoded protein is CSVAGSSNEKLFF.

The V gene is TRBV9, the J gene TRBJ2-3; no clear D gene. Germline loops: CDR1 SGDLS, CDR2 YYNGEE. V gave up 4 bases and J gave up 1 base, with 10 bases separating them. The CDR3 is made up of 14 amino acids. CDR3 amino acids: CASSLGSRTDTQYF. The CDR3 region has the DNA TGTGCCAGCAGCCTGGGATCACGCACAGATACGCAGTATTTT. The full variable domain, its missing parts supplied by reference TRBV9 and TRBJ2-3, is DSGVTQTPKHLITATGQRVTLRCSPRSGDLSVYWYQQSLDQGLQFLIQYYNGEERAKGNILERFSAQQFPDLHSELNLSSLELGDSALYFCASSLGSRTDTQYFGPGTRLTVL.

This clonotype was observed a handful of times. The chain has TRBV23-1 and TRBJ1-5; D gene uncertain. TRBV23-1 is classed as an ORF, of uncertain function. V lost 4 bases and J lost 10, with 5 bases in between. The length of the CDR3 is 10 residues. The DNA for the CDR3 is TGCGCCAGCAGTCGGAAACCCCAGCATTTT. This codes for CASSRKPQHF.

This chain links TRBV28 with TRBJ1-4; D may be TRBD1 (5 bases). The germline gives CDR1 MDHEN, CDR2 SYDVKM. Trimming cost V 6 bases and J 8 bases, with 19 bases left between them. CDR3 length equals 15 residues. CDR3 loop: CASRTRLGTGEKLFF. DNA for the CDR3: TGTGCCAGCAGAACTCGGCTGGGGACGGGAGAAAAACTGTTTTTT.

By sample share, this clonotype is medium-sized. The chain links TRBV4-2 to TRBJ1-2, with D hard to call. Germline CDR1 reads LGHNA; CDR2 reads YNFKEQ. This CDR3 region has 13 residues. Trimming pared 1 base from V and 5 bases from J, leaving 8 bases between. The CDR3: CASSQVDFYGYTF. The CDR3 bases are TGTGCCAGCAGCCAAGTTGATTTTTATGGCTACACCTTC.

Only one count was recorded for this clonotype. The V and J genes are TRBV2 and TRBJ1-1; D uncertain. Germline loops: CDR1 SNHLY, CDR2 FYNNEI. The CDR3 extends over 13 amino acids. Deletions cut 3 bases from V and 11 bases from J, with 16 bases between. CDR3 coding DNA: TGTGCCAGCAGTGATCAGGCGCTAGAAAGTGCTTTCTTT. Translating gives CASSDQALESAFF.

As for this clonotype: Compared with germline, one end of the junction differs, possibly owing to a read error. The chain combines TRBV20-1 with TRBJ2-1; D assignment may be TRBD1 or TRBD2 (5 bases each). The CDR3 length is 12 residues. Looked up from germline, CDR1 is DFQATT and CDR2 is SNEGSKA (reference sequence). CDR3 DNA sequence: TGCAGTGCCAGAGACGGGGCCACTGAGCAGTTCTTC. Residues: CSARDGATEQFF.

The CDR3 DNA follows: TGTGCCAGCAGCCACCCTTGGGGCACCGGGGAGCTGTTTTTT. Translation gives CASSHPWGTGELFF. The chain links TRBV4-2 to TRBJ2-2; D unresolved. The CDR3 is 14 amino acids. Germline V gives CDR1 LGHNA, CDR2 YNFKEQ. V was shortened by 3 bases and J by 4 bases, with 9 bases between the two germline ends.

Regarding this clonotype: Possible read error: a much larger clone is one base away. The chain has TRBV20-1 and TRBJ1-1; D is ambiguous. Trimming stripped 3 bases from V and 8 bases from J, with 16 bases between. The germline CDR1 and CDR2 sequences are DFQATT and SNEGSKA (reference sequence). The CDR3 has 13 amino acids. The CDR3 loop reads CSASIQSGDEAFF. The DNA for the CDR3 is TGCAGTGCTAGCATACAGTCAGGCGACGAAGCTTTCTTT.

This rearrangement joins TRBV6-4 to TRBJ1-1, with TRBD1 as a possible D gene (5 bases). The CDR3 extends over 14 amino acids. V lost 6 bases and J 2 bases, leaving 13 bases between the germline ends. Germline lookup yields CDR1 MRHNA and CDR2 SNTAGT. The CDR3 here is CASRPGTDNTEAFF. The CDR3 DNA reads TGTGCCAGCAGACCCGGGACGGACAACACTGAAGCTTTCTTT.

This clonotype was counted ten times or more. The chain is built from TRBV19 and TRBJ2-1, with D uncertain. Germline V CDR1 and CDR2: LNHDA, SQIVND (reference sequence). There are 14 residues in the CDR3. The ends were cut back, 9 bases at V and 8 bases at J, with 20 bases in the middle. CDR3 protein: CASNPGRLQDEQFF. CDR3 nucleotide sequence: TGTGCCAGCAACCCCGGGCGTCTCCAGGATGAGCAGTTCTTC.

In its sample, this clonotype was seen a few times. J is TRBJ1-1 and V is TRBV5-1; D is possibly TRBD1 (5 bases). This CDR3 is 14 amino acids long. Germline lookup yields CDR1 SGHRS and CDR2 YFSETQ. V lost 4 bases, J lost 1 base, and 11 bases lay in between. Here the CDR3 reads CASSRDRPNTEAFF. The CDR3 DNA is TGCGCCAGCAGCCGTGACAGACCGAACACTGAAGCTTTCTTT.

In its sample, this clonotype is large (0.1 to 1%). V usage is TRBV6-6 and J usage is TRBJ2-1, with TRBD2 matching 7 bases. Germline V lookup: CDR1 MNHNY, CDR2 SVGAGI (reference sequence). V was pared by 3 bases and J by 10 bases, with 6 bases of the junction left unmatched. This CDR3 region has 13 residues. The CDR3 region has the DNA TGTGCCAGCAGTTATGCGGGAGCCGGAGAGCAGTTCTTC. It yields the protein CASSYAGAGEQFF.

This clonotype has just a few counts. The chain is built from TRBV12-5 and TRBJ1-1; D ambiguous. The ends were cut back, 2 bases at V and 2 bases at J, with 0 bases in the middle. Germline V gene data show CDR1 as LGHNT and CDR2 as FRNRAP. The CDR3 spans 11 residues. The CDR3 here is CASGLNTEAFF. The CDR3 DNA follows: TGTGCTAGTGGTTTGAACACTGAAGCTTTCTTT.

This clonotype was observed a handful of times. This CDR3 is CASSPRLTPYNEQFF. DNA of the CDR3: TGTGCCAGCAGCCCCCGACTAACCCCCTACAATGAGCAGTTCTTC. The rearrangement links TRBV7-8 to TRBJ2-1, with D tentatively TRBD2 (5 bases). Germline lookup yields CDR1 SGHVS and CDR2 FQNEAQ. Trimming removed 5 bases from V and 2 bases from J, with 13 bases in between. The CDR3 totals 15 residues.

This clonotype was seen many times. V and J are TRBV2 and TRBJ2-3; 9 nucleotides agree with TRBD2. This CDR3 is built from 14 residues. CDR1 and CDR2 from the germline V gene are SNHLY and FYNNEI. The V segment lost 7 bases and the J segment 6 bases; nucleotides outside the gene matches: 8. CDR3: CASIGLAGRDTQYF. The CDR3 DNA is TGTGCCAGCATTGGGCTAGCGGGACGTGATACGCAGTATTTT.

This clonotype was seen only a few times. The chain employs TRBV3-1 and TRBJ2-1; D is perhaps TRBD2 (5 bases). Trimming removed 4 bases from V and 3 bases from J, with 10 bases in between. CDR3 length equals 14 residues. Per germline, CDR1 LGHDT and CDR2 YNNKEL (reference sequence). This chain's CDR3 is CASSRTANYNEQFF. CDR3 bases: TGTGCCAGCAGCCGGACTGCCAACTACAATGAGCAGTTCTTC.

This clonotype has only a few counts. The V call is TRBV6-6, the J call TRBJ1-5; no definite D call. Germline CDR1 is MNHNY and CDR2 is SVGAGI (reference sequence). V was shortened by 2 bases and J by 9 bases, with 8 bases between the two germline ends. The CDR3 contains 12 residues. For the CDR3, the DNA is TGTGCCAGCAGTTACGTAGCGTTGCCCCAGCATTTT. Encoded protein: CASSYVALPQHF.

Remarks on this clonotype: A read error is likely, as this CDR3 ends without the conserved phenylalanine or tryptophan. The gene calls are TRBV20-1 and TRBJ1-4; no clear D. Trimming removed 5 bases at V and 0 bases at J, with 7 bases between. From germline, CDR1 is DFQATT and CDR2 SNEGSKA (reference sequence). The CDR3 contains 13 residues. Here the CDR3 DNA reads TGCAGTGCTCTCGGGGCAACTAATGAAAAACTGTTTCTT. Translation gives CSALGATNEKLFL.

This clonotype was observed a handful of times. The chain links TRBV9 to TRBJ2-6, with D tentatively TRBD1 or TRBD2 (5 bases each). Germline V lookup: CDR1 SGDLS, CDR2 YYNGEE. The V gene lost 0 bases and the J gene lost 0 bases, with 16 bases spanning the gap. CDR3 length: 19 amino acids. The CDR3 protein is CASSVDEGSYFSGANVLTF. The CDR3, as DNA: TGTGCCAGCAGCGTAGACGAGGGGTCATACTTCTCTGGGGCCAACGTCCTGACTTTC.

This clonotype was counted only a few times. The chain links TRBV7-9 to TRBJ1-6, with TRBD1 as a possible D gene (5 bases). Germline-derived CDR1 and CDR2 are SEHNR and FQNEAQ (reference sequence). Trimming left V 1 base short and J 0 bases short, with 13 bases between. CDR3 length: 18 amino acids. DNA for the CDR3: TGTGCCAGCAGCTTAGGCGCAGGGCTGAGCTCCTATAATTCACCCCTCCACTTT. Translating gives CASSLGAGLSSYNSPLHF.